The entry that follows covers one T cell receptor beta chain sequence. Its antigen is unknown. The sample comes from a study of vaccination effects on CD4 cells after COVID-19. Assay: immunoSEQ multiplex PCR; the TCRdb copy retains only in-frame clones and omits some. The data show approximately 28,000 clones, approximately 70% seen once. In the ViraFEST assay, antigen-specific CD4+ clonotypes were identified by expansion after peptide-pool stimulation. Cultured cells yielded isolated CD4+ T cells after 10 days. The cohort was immunized with two doses of either the BNT162b2 or mRNA-1273 vaccine. The CDR3 extends over 15 amino acids. CDR1 is SGHRS and CDR2 is YFSETQ in the germline V gene. Trimming removed 4 bases from V and 5 bases from J; junction bases left unmatched: 10.

The sequence came from a human donor who received a COVID-19 vaccine. The specimen comprised CD4+ T cells from PBMCs cultured with HCoV-229E spike peptides, sampled after COVID-19 vaccination. The V and J genes are TRBV5-1 and TRBJ1-1, with 8 nucleotides matching TRBD1. The CDR3 reads CASSNKDRGETEAFF. In nucleotides, the CDR3 is TGCGCCAGCAGCAACAAAGACAGGGGCGAAACTGAAGCTTTCTTT.